The 27 T cell receptor beta chains in this list originate from one sample, sequenced in a study of blood T cell repertoires in COVID-19. Measured with immunoSEQ multiplex PCR; TCRdb has only the in-frame clones, and not every one. In the table there are roughly 350,000 clones, about 89% of which are singletons. Sequences were obtained from peripheral blood. The origin of the receptors is a woman between 45 and 60 years old with COVID-19, enrolled during active disease.

This chain links TRBV4-2 with TRBJ2-3; 9 bases fit TRBD2. After removal of 4 bases from V and 0 bases from J, the junction contained 14 bases not matched to a gene. The CDR3 consists of 19 residues. Germline V CDR1 and CDR2: LGHNA, YNFKEQ. The DNA of the CDR3 is TGTGCCAGCAGCCTCTCTTCCCGACTAGCGGCAACTAGCACAGATACGCAGTATTTT. Translation: CASSLSSRLAATSTDTQYF.

The V gene is TRBV7-2, the J gene TRBJ2-7, with a weak D call TRBD2 (6 bases). The CDR3 covers 14 residues. V was shortened by 7 bases and J by 5 bases, with 18 bases between the two germline ends. The germline CDR1 and CDR2 sequences are SGHTA and FQGNSA. CDR3 in amino acids: CASTWYGGIHEQYF. CDR3 nucleotide sequence: TGTGCCAGCACCTGGTATGGCGGGATCCACGAGCAGTACTTC.

The V and J genes are TRBV11-3 and TRBJ1-6, with D unresolved. The V end lost 5 bases, the J end lost 5 bases, and 10 bases lay between the germline ends. The CDR3 has 14 amino acids. CDR1 SGHNT and CDR2 YENEEA come from the germline V gene. DNA for the CDR3: TGTGCCAGCAGCCAAGGACTGAATAATTCACCCCTCCACTTT. It yields the protein CASSQGLNNSPLHF.

The chain joins TRBV11-3 to TRBJ2-5, with a weak D call TRBD1 (5 bases). Germline loops: CDR1 SGHNT, CDR2 YENEEA. The CDR3 extends over 13 amino acids. Trimming removed 4 bases from V and 5 bases from J, with 11 bases in between. The CDR3 here is CASSSRTMETQYF. The DNA of the CDR3 is TGTGCCAGCAGCTCCCGGACAATGGAGACCCAGTACTTC.

The CDR3 here is CASSLGSSGAGVFF. CDR3 in DNA: TGTGCCAGCAGCTTAGGCTCTAGCGGGGCCGGGGTGTTTTTT. The chain links TRBV7-9 to TRBJ2-2; 9 nucleotides line up with TRBD2. V dropped 1 base and J dropped 15; count of bases not matched to a gene: 9. CDR3 size: 14 residues. Germline-derived CDR1 and CDR2 are SEHNR and FQNEAQ (reference sequence).

The chain employs TRBV5-4 and TRBJ2-5, with 10 bases lining up with TRBD2. CDR3 length: 16 amino acids. Per the germline V gene, CDR1 is SGHNT and CDR2 is YYREEE (reference sequence). Trimming took 4 bases from V and 0 from J; bases not matched to a gene: 6. This CDR3 reads CASSELAGLYQETQYF. CDR3 coding DNA: TGTGCCAGCAGCGAACTAGCGGGGCTGTACCAAGAGACCCAGTACTTC.

The chain is built from TRBV5-4 and TRBJ2-7; TRBD2 aligns across 10 bases. Germline assignment: CDR1 SGHNT and CDR2 YYREEE (reference sequence). V lost 3 bases and J lost 2; bases outside the gene matches: 5. The CDR3 totals 15 residues. The CDR3 spells CASSSKTSGAYEQYF. CDR3 sequence (DNA): TGTGCCAGCAGCTCGAAAACTAGCGGGGCCTACGAGCAGTACTTC.

This chain links TRBV7-8 with TRBJ2-7; D remains ambiguous. Germline CDR1 reads SGHVS; CDR2 reads FQNEAQ. The CDR3 is made up of 13 amino acids. V lost 0 bases, J lost 3 bases, and 6 bases lay in between. The CDR3 here is CASSLAENYEQYF. The CDR3 DNA is TGTGCCAGCAGCTTAGCGGAGAACTACGAGCAGTACTTC.

The chain uses TRBV24-1 and TRBJ2-5, with 10 positions matching TRBD1. The CDR3 contains 16 residues. The V and J ends lost 3 bases and 1 base, in that order; junction bases with no gene match: 4. Germline values: CDR1 KGHDR, CDR2 SFDVKD. DNA for the CDR3: TGTGCCACCAGTGATCCGGGGACAGGGGCCCAAGAGACCCAGTACTTC. Translated: CATSDPGTGAQETQYF.

The chain employs TRBV5-1 and TRBJ1-1; D is uncertain. This CDR3 has 13 amino acids. V was clipped by 4 bases and J by 1 base, with 8 bases between them. CDR1 is SGHRS, CDR2 YFSETQ, per germline. CDR3 bases: TGCGCCAGCAGCAGACAAGAGAACACTGAAGCTTTCTTT. Amino acids: CASSRQENTEAFF.

This chain joins TRBV30 and TRBJ2-1; TRBD1 agrees at 8 bases. CDR3 length: 14 amino acids. V was pared by 5 bases and J by 5 bases, with 8 bases of the junction left unmatched. CDR1 GTSNPN and CDR2 SVGIG come from the germline V gene (reference sequence). The CDR3 region is CAWGQGGGDNEQFF. The CDR3, as DNA: TGTGCCTGGGGACAGGGCGGAGGGGACAATGAGCAGTTCTTC.

The CDR3 DNA is TGTGCCAGCAGCGGGAAAACAGATACGCAGTATTTT. This gives the protein CASSGKTDTQYF. The chain recombines TRBV6-5 with TRBJ2-3, with D maybe TRBD2 (5 bases). The CDR3 is made up of 12 amino acids. V was pared by 6 bases and J by 3 bases, with 7 bases between. Per germline, CDR1 MNHEY and CDR2 SVGAGI.

The CDR3: CAWIRTGGREQYF. In DNA form, the CDR3 reads TGTGCCTGGATTCGGACAGGGGGTAGGGAGCAGTACTTC. The chain is built from TRBV30 and TRBJ2-7; 10 bases match TRBD1. CDR1 and CDR2 (germline): GTSNPN, SVGIG (reference sequence). The CDR3 extends over 13 amino acids. Trimming removed 4 bases from V and 7 bases from J; junction bases left unmatched: 7.

This clone was observed once. This sequence joins TRBV5-1 and TRBJ2-2; TRBD2 is a possible D gene (5 bases). CDR3 length equals 16 residues. Germline V gene lookup returns CDR1 SGHRS and CDR2 YFSETQ. Trimming removed 6 bases from V and 4 bases from J, with 19 bases in between. In DNA, the CDR3 is TGCGCCAGCACTTTTTTGGGCGGGTCGGCCACCGGGGAGCTGTTTTTT. It is translated as CASTFLGGSATGELFF.

The V gene is TRBV10-1, the J gene TRBJ2-5, with D possibly TRBD2 on 6 matching bases. The CDR3 consists of 13 residues. Trimming pared 2 bases from V and 7 bases from J, leaving 11 bases between. The germline gives CDR1 WNHNN, CDR2 SYGVQD (reference sequence). The CDR3 DNA follows: TGCGCCAGCAGTGAGAGCGGGCGGGGGACCCAGTACTTC. Amino acids: CASSESGRGTQYF.

The chain combines TRBV5-4 with TRBJ2-7; TRBD1 agrees at 7 bases. This CDR3 contains 13 residues. V was pared by 1 base and J by 5 bases, with 3 bases of the junction left unmatched. Germline CDR1 SGHNT, CDR2 YYREEE (reference sequence). The CDR3 loop is CASSLRGRDEQYF. CDR3 DNA: TGTGCCAGCAGCTTGAGGGGGCGCGACGAGCAGTACTTC.

The chain uses TRBV6-5 and TRBJ2-1; 11 bases fit TRBD2. The length of the CDR3 is 14 residues. V gave up 6 bases and J gave up 6 bases; unmatched junction bases: 4. Germline CDR1 is MNHEY and CDR2 is SVGAGI. CDR3 residues: CASRRLAGLNEQFF. The CDR3 region has the DNA TGTGCCAGCAGGAGACTAGCGGGGCTCAATGAGCAGTTCTTC.

The chain is built from TRBV27 and TRBJ2-6; TRBD1 is a possible D gene (6 bases). CDR1 and CDR2 from the germline V gene are MNHEY and SMNVEV (reference sequence). The CDR3 has 17 residues. Trimming took 5 bases from V and 0 from J, leaving 14 bases between them. The CDR3, as DNA: TGTGCCAGCAGTCCCGGACAGTCCTCCTCTGGGGCCAACGTCCTGACTTTC. It specifies CASSPGQSSSGANVLTF.

The genes are TRBV30 and TRBJ2-5; TRBD2 agrees at 11 bases. This CDR3 region has 13 residues. Per germline, CDR1 GTSNPN and CDR2 SVGIG (reference sequence). V was pared by 3 bases and J by 5 bases, with 2 bases of the junction left unmatched. Written as DNA, the CDR3 is TGTGCCTGGAGGGCTAGCGGGAGGGAGACCCAGTACTTC. Encoded protein: CAWRASGRETQYF.

V is TRBV5-6 and J is TRBJ2-7; D gene ambiguous. Germline V gene data show CDR1 as SGHDT and CDR2 as YYEEEE. Trimming cost V 0 bases and J 3 bases, with 7 bases left between them. The CDR3 spans 13 residues. The CDR3 loop is CASSLGSVYEQYF. The CDR3 DNA is TGTGCCAGCAGCTTGGGATCGGTCTACGAGCAGTACTTC.

This chain connects TRBV7-8 to TRBJ2-1, with 10 bases that match TRBD2. J gave up 9 bases and V 5 bases, and 13 bases lay outside the gene matches. The CDR3 spans 16 residues. Germline lookup yields CDR1 SGHVS and CDR2 FQNEAQ. The CDR3 DNA sequence: TGTGCCAGCAGCATCGGGAGCGGGAGGGTCCTTCCTGAGCAGTTCTTC. It specifies CASSIGSGRVLPEQFF.

The chain uses TRBV19 and TRBJ1-1; 9 bases are a match to TRBD1. This CDR3 region has 15 residues. The germline CDR1 and CDR2 sequences are LNHDA and SQIVND (reference sequence). V dropped 5 bases and J dropped 3; count of bases not matched to a gene: 7. The DNA for the CDR3 is TGTGCCAGTAGTGTTTACAGGGGGCGCGACACTGAAGCTTTCTTT. Translated: CASSVYRGRDTEAFF. The full variable domain, rest sourced from reference TRBV19 and TRBJ1-1, is DGGITQSPKYLFRKEGQNVTLSCEQNLNHDAMYWYRQDPGQGLRLIYYSQIVNDFQKGDIAEGYSVSREKKESFPLTVTSAQKNPTAFYLCASSVYRGRDTEAFFGQGTRLTVV.

V is TRBV21-1 and J is TRBJ2-3; the DNA was not compared with TRBD2, the D call given in the table. TRBV21-1 is labeled a pseudogene. The CDR3 has 15 residues. The CDR3 DNA follows: TGTGCCAGCAGCTCACCGGGACTAAACACAGATACGCAGTATTTT. Amino acid sequence: CASSSPGLNTDTQYF.

This chain links TRBV30 with TRBJ1-1, with TRBD1 matching 9 bases. CDR1 is GTSNPN and CDR2 is SVGIG in the germline V gene (reference sequence). J lost 6 bases, V lost 1 base, and 0 bases had no gene match. The CDR3 sequence is 12 residues long. The CDR3 protein is CAWSGDRAEAFF. The CDR3 DNA is TGTGCCTGGAGTGGGGACAGGGCTGAAGCTTTCTTT.

The chain links TRBV30 to TRBJ1-1; D might be TRBD1 (5 bases). CDR1 GTSNPN and CDR2 SVGIG come from the germline V gene (reference sequence). Trimming took 1 base from V and 11 from J, leaving 11 bases between them. This CDR3 has 11 residues. CDR3 region: CAWSEGPRAFF. CDR3 in DNA: TGTGCCTGGAGTGAGGGGCCTCGGGCTTTCTTT.

The gene calls are TRBV7-6 and TRBJ1-4, with 7 bases that match TRBD1. V lost 5 bases and J lost 2; bases outside the gene matches: 5. CDR3 length equals 15 residues. The germline V gene has CDR1 SGHVS and CDR2 FNYEAQ. This CDR3 is CASSLVQGTNEKLFF. The CDR3 DNA reads TGTGCCAGCAGCCTGGTACAGGGGACTAATGAAAAACTGTTTTTT.

The V gene is TRBV27, the J gene TRBJ1-1; 7 nucleotides align to TRBD1. Germline trimming cut 8 bases from V and 4 bases from J; bases unmatched to any gene: 19. Germline lookup yields CDR1 MNHEY and CDR2 SMNVEV (reference sequence). This CDR3 spans 17 amino acids. CDR3 protein: CASERRQGNRQSTEAFF. The CDR3 nucleotides read TGTGCCAGCGAGAGACGACAGGGAAATAGACAAAGCACTGAAGCTTTCTTT.